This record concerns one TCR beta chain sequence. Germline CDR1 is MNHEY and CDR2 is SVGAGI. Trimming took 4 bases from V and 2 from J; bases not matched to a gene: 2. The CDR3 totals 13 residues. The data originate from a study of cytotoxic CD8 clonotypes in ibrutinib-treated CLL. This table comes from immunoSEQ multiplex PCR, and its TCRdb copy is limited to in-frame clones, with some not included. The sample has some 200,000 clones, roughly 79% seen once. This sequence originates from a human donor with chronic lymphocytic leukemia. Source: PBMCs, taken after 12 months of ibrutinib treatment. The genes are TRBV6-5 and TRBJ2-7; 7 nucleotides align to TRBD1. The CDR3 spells CASSSGQTYEQYF. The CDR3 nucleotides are TGTGCCAGCAGTTCGGGACAGACCTACGAGCAGTACTTC.